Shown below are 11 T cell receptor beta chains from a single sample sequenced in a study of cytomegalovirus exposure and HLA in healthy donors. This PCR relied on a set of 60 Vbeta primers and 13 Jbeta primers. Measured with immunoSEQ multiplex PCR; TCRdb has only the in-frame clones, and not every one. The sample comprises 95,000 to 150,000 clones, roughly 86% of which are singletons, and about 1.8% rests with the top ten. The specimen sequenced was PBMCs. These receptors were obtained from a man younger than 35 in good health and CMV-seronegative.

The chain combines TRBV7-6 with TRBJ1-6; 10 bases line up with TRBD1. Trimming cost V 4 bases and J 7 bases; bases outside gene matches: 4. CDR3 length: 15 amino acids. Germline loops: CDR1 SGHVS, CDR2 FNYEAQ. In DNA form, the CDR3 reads TGTGCCAGCAGCTCTGGGACAGGGGAAAATTCACCCCTCCACTTT. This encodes CASSSGTGENSPLHF.

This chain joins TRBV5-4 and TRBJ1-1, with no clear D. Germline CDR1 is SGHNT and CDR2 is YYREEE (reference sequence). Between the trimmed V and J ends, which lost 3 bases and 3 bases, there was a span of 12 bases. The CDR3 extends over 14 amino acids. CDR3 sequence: CASSYPTRDTEAFF. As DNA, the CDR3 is TGTGCCAGCAGCTATCCCACGAGGGACACTGAAGCTTTCTTT.

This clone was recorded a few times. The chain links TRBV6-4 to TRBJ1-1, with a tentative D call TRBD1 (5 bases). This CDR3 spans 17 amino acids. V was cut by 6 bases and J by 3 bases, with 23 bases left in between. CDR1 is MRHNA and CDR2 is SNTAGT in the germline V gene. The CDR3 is CASRIRRTGALHTEAFF. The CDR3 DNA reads TGTGCCAGCAGGATCAGGCGAACAGGTGCTCTTCACACTGAAGCTTTCTTT.

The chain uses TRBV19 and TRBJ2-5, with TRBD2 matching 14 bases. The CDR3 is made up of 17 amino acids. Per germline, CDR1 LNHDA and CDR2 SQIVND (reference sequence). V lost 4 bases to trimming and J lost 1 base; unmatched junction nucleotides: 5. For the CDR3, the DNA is TGTGCCAGTAGTAAAGGACTAGCGGGGGGCTTCCAAGAGACCCAGTACTTC. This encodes CASSKGLAGGFQETQYF.

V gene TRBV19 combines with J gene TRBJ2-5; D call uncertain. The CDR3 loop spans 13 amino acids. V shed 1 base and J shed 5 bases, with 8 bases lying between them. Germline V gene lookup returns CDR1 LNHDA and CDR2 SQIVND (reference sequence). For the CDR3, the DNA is TGTGCCAGTAGTATAGGCACAATGGAGACCCAGTACTTC. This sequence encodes CASSIGTMETQYF.

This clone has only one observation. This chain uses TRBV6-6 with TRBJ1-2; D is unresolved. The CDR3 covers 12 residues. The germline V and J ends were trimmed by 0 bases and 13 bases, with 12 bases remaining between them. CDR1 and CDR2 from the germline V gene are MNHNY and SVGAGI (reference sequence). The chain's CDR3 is CASSYSTGYFTF. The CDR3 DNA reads TGTGCCAGCAGTTACTCGACCGGGTATTTCACCTTC.

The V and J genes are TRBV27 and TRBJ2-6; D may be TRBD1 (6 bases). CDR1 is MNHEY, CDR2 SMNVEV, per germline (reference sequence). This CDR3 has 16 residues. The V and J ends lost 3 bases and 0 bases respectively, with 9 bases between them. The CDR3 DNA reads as TGTGCCAGCAGTTTTGGACAGATCTCTGGGGCCAACGTCCTGACTTTC. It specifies CASSFGQISGANVLTF.

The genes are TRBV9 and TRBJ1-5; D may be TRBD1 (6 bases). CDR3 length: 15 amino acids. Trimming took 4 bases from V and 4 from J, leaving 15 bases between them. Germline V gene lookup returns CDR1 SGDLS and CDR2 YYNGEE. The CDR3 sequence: CASSSRGGLNQPQHF. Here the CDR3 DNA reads TGTGCCAGCAGCTCCCGGGGGGGCCTAAATCAGCCCCAGCATTTT.

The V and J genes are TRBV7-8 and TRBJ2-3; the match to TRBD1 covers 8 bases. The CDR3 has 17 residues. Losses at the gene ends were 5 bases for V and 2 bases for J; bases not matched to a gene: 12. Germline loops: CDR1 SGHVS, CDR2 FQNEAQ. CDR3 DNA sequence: TGTGCCAGCAGCAAAGGACAGGGAACGATAGCCACAGATACGCAGTATTTT. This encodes CASSKGQGTIATDTQYF.

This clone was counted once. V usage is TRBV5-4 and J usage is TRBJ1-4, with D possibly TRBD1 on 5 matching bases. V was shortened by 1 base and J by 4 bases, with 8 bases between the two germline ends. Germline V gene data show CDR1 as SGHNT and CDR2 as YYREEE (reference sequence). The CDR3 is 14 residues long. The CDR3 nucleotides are TGTGCCAGCAGCTTGCGGGACTATAATGAAAAACTGTTTTTT. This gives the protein CASSLRDYNEKLFF. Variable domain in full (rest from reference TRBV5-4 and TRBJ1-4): ETGVTQSPTHLIKTRGQQVTLRCSSQSGHNTVSWYQQALGQGPQFIFQYYREEENGRGNFPPRFSGLQFPNYSSELNVNALELDDSALYLCASSLRDYNEKLFFGSGTQLSVL.

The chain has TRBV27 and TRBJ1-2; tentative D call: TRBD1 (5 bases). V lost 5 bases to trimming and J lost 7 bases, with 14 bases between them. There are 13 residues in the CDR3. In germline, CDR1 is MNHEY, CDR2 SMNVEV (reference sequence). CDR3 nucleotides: TGTGCCAGCAGTCTCCTTTTTGGGGCTGGCTACACCTTC. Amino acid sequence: CASSLLFGAGYTF.